One sample yielded the 13 T cell receptor beta chains listed below, sequenced in a study of monozygotic twins with inflammatory bowel disease. From the 5' RACE reads, TCRdb lists one entry per CDR3 protein and no DNA. The repertoire shows 330,000 or so distinct CDR3 sequences; the top ten hold approximately 2%. The sample taken for sequencing was blood. Receptors were obtained from a human donor with ulcerative colitis or Crohn's disease, or a healthy co-twin of an affected twin (not recorded which).

The rearrangement links TRBV5-1 to TRBJ2-1; the D call of TRBD2 rests on TCRdb alone, since no DNA is present to check it. The CDR3 runs to 15 residues. Germline V lookup: CDR1 SGHRS, CDR2 YFSETQ. CDR3 region: CASSFVLSGNNEQFF.

J is TRBJ1-1 and V is TRBV3-1; TCRdb calls TRBD1, which cannot be checked without DNA. The germline V gene has CDR1 LGHDT and CDR2 YNNKEL (reference sequence). The CDR3 sequence is 17 residues long. CDR3 residues: CAGSQEAGTGEDTEAFF.

The V gene is TRBV5-1, the J gene TRBJ2-2; the D call of TRBD1 rests on TCRdb alone, since no DNA is present to check it. The CDR3 covers 12 residues. The germline V gene has CDR1 SGHRS and CDR2 YFSETQ. CDR3 sequence reads: CASRPGSGELFF.

V and J are TRBV6-2 or TRBV6-3 and TRBJ2-3; the TCRdb D gene call, TRBD2, has no DNA to confirm it. The CDR3 consists of 12 residues. Germline V gene lookup returns CDR1 MNHEY and CDR2 SVGEGT. CDR3 residues: CASSYSDMRGDF.

The V call is TRBV7-8, the J call TRBJ2-2; TCRdb calls TRBD2, which cannot be checked without DNA. Germline V gene sequence: CDR1 SGHVS, CDR2 FQNEAQ. This CDR3 region has 17 residues. The CDR3 sequence: CASSPRTSTTSPGELFF.

J is TRBJ2-5 and V is TRBV5-1; TCRdb outputs TRBD2, but without DNA this stays unchecked. From germline, CDR1 is SGHRS and CDR2 YFSETQ. The CDR3 runs to 15 residues. The CDR3 loop is CASSLALAGQETQYF.

The CDR3 spells CASSLNWGSGRVEYEQYF. The chain employs TRBV12-3 or TRBV12-4 and TRBJ2-7; TCRdb indicates TRBD2, and absent DNA this call remains unverified. The CDR3 loop spans 18 amino acids.

The chain couples TRBV28 to TRBJ2-5; the TCRdb call, TRBD1, lacks DNA for checking. There are 15 residues in the CDR3. From germline, CDR1 is MDHEN and CDR2 SYDVKM. The CDR3 sequence: CATSRTTGGEETQYF.

V gene TRBV11-3 combines with J gene TRBJ2-1. There are 12 residues in the CDR3. Germline V CDR1 and CDR2: SGHNT, YENEEA. CDR3 in amino acids: CASSHTYNEQFF.

The rearrangement links TRBV6-2 or TRBV6-3 to TRBJ1-2. This CDR3 is built from 13 residues. Germline assignment: CDR1 MNHEY and CDR2 SVGEGT. CDR3 region: CASVESGNYGYTF.

The chain couples TRBV3-1 to TRBJ1-6. This CDR3 has 16 amino acids. Germline assignment: CDR1 LGHDT and CDR2 YNNKEL (reference sequence). This CDR3 reads CASSLRHTVPNSPLHF.

This chain joins TRBV15 and TRBJ2-2; TCRdb calls TRBD2, which cannot be checked without DNA. Germline CDR1 and CDR2: LNHNV and YYDKDF (reference sequence). The length of the CDR3 is 21 residues. The CDR3 here is CATSRERDNRGLNLRPGELFF.

This chain connects TRBV5-1 to TRBJ2-1; TCRdb gives TRBD1 as the D gene, but with no DNA this cannot be confirmed. Per the germline V gene, CDR1 is SGHRS and CDR2 is YFSETQ. The CDR3 consists of 13 residues. The CDR3 is CASSHQGKAEQFF.